This T cell receptor (beta chain) comes out of a study of cytomegalovirus exposure and HLA in healthy donors. The wider study: Early release data held approximately 81 million unique TCRs from HLA-typed donors.

The primer mix had 60 Vbeta and 13 Jbeta primers. The protocol was immunoSEQ multiplex PCR, while the TCRdb copy is restricted to in-frame clones and leaves out a portion. The data contain roughly 170,000 clones, 80% to 85% of them singletons. This CDR3 comprises 18 residues. Trimming cost V 2 bases and J 2 bases, with 20 bases left between them. Germline V gene lookup returns CDR1 MDHEN and CDR2 SYDVKM. Sequencing was carried out using PBMCs. The gene calls are TRBV28 and TRBJ2-3, with D tentatively TRBD2 (7 bases). The origin of this receptor is a woman aged 30 to 39 in good health and CMV-seronegative. Here the CDR3 reads CASSLRRGALHNTDTQYF. The CDR3 DNA is TGTGCCAGCAGTTTACGCCGGGGGGCCCTACACAACACAGATACGCAGTATTTT.